This entry concerns a single TCR beta chain. Its antigen remains unknown. This CDR3 contains 16 residues. V lost 4 bases, J lost 2 bases, and 15 bases lay in between. In germline, CDR1 is LGHNA, CDR2 YNFKEQ. Some clones are missing from TCRdb's copy, which holds only in-frame ones; the method was immunoSEQ multiplex PCR. In the table there are 150,000 to 200,000 clones, about four fifths of which are singletons. The donors were part of the validation cohort, which consisted of about 120 subjects and was separate from the first cohort of several hundred subjects. These data originate in a study of cytomegalovirus exposure and HLA in healthy donors. Across the study: The platform used for the 95 to 150 validation repertoires matched that of the roughly 670 first-cohort repertoires, a later analysis reported.

Overall study results and limits: High specificity and sensitivity for cytomegalovirus status were reported for the classifier.

The clonotype originates from a man aged 18 to 29 in good health and CMV-seropositive. The sample comprised PBMCs. The chain couples TRBV4-2 to TRBJ1-3; a possible D gene is TRBD1 (5 bases). CDR3 coding DNA: TGTGCCAGCAGCCCTGGTGACAGATCAGCTGGAAACACCATATATTTT. It codes for CASSPGDRSAGNTIYF.